Below are 10 T cell receptor beta chains sequenced from a single sample in a study of blood T cells in healthy people across ages. Through a sample-barcoded 5' primer and a J-beta primer mix, a second PCR was run for roughly 7 to 11 cycles. In TCRdb, the 5' RACE reads were re-called with MiXCR into one record per CDR3 protein. This sample has about 1.8 million distinct CDR3 sequences, with 40% to 55% found just once. The sequenced material came from blood. The receptors here all came from a woman in her forties in good health.

V is TRBV6-6 and J is TRBJ2-6; the match to TRBD1 covers 7 bases. Germline lookup yields CDR1 MNHNY and CDR2 SVGAGI (reference sequence). With 11 bases clipped from V and 0 bases from J, the junction kept 10 bases outside the gene matches. The CDR3 contains 16 residues. CDR3 nucleotide sequence: TGTGCCTGCCAGGACAGGACCCTCTCTGGGGCCAACGTCCTGACTTTC. Translated, it gives CACQDRTLSGANVLTF.

In DNA, the CDR3 is TGTGCCAGCAGCGTAGGTCCCTCGGAAAAACTGTTTTTT. Residues: CASSVGPSEKLFF. The chain carries TRBV7-2 and TRBJ1-4; unclear D gene. CDR3 length equals 13 residues. V shed 5 bases and J shed 8 bases, with 12 bases lying between them. CDR1 SGHTA and CDR2 FQGNSA come from the germline V gene.

This chain links TRBV7-2 with TRBJ2-1, with D possibly TRBD2 on 5 matching bases. This CDR3 contains 15 residues. V was clipped by 0 bases and J by 6 bases, with 12 bases between them. Per the germline V gene, CDR1 is SGHTA and CDR2 is FQGNSA. DNA of the CDR3: TGTGCCAGCAGCTTAGCTCGCGGGCAGACCAATGAGCAGTTCTTC. The encoded protein is CASSLARGQTNEQFF.

The chain uses TRBV24-1 and TRBJ2-3; no clear D. V was shortened by 2 bases and J by 8 bases, with 13 bases between the two germline ends. This CDR3 comprises 14 residues. Germline CDR1 is KGHDR and CDR2 is SFDVKD. CDR3 sequence (DNA): TGTGCCACCAGTGATTCTAGTACATTCGGTACGCAGTATTTT. Amino acid sequence: CATSDSSTFGTQYF.

The V and J genes are TRBV28 and TRBJ2-6; 8 bases are a match to TRBD1. V was pared by 6 bases and J by 1 base, with 5 bases of the junction left unmatched. Germline assignment: CDR1 MDHEN and CDR2 SYDVKM. This CDR3 has 16 residues. The CDR3 spells CASRQDRASGANVLTF. The CDR3 DNA follows: TGTGCCAGCAGACAGGACAGGGCATCTGGGGCCAACGTCCTGACTTTC.

This clonotype was observed a few times. The chain links TRBV4-1 to TRBJ2-3, with 7 bases aligning to TRBD1. Germline CDR1 is MGHRA and CDR2 is YSYEKL. With V trimmed by 6 bases and J by 0 bases, 9 bases remained unmatched. The CDR3 is 16 amino acids. The DNA for the CDR3 is TGCGCCAGCAGACACATTGGGACAGAGAGCACAGATACGCAGTATTTT. It translates to CASRHIGTESTDTQYF.

V usage is TRBV7-2 and J usage is TRBJ2-3; D might be TRBD2 (5 bases). The CDR3 is 17 amino acids. Trimming cost V 1 base and J 1 base, with 15 bases left between them. The germline gives CDR1 SGHTA, CDR2 FQGNSA. The DNA for the CDR3 is TGTGCCAGCAGCTTAGAGGGTTGGAGCGGACGCACAGATACGCAGTATTTT. It specifies CASSLEGWSGRTDTQYF.

V gene TRBV6-5 combines with J gene TRBJ1-1; 9 nucleotides align to TRBD1. Germline CDR1 reads MNHEY; CDR2 reads SVGAGI. The CDR3 is 14 amino acids. V trimming: 8 bases; J trimming: 4 bases; junction bases outside the gene matches: 8. CDR3 residues: CASWTRTGVTEAFF. The CDR3 DNA reads as TGTGCCAGCTGGACTCGGACAGGGGTCACTGAAGCTTTCTTT.

CDR3 bases: TGTGCCAGCAGTTTAATCAGGGGCACCAGAGCTAGCACAGATACGCAGTATTTT. It is translated as CASSLIRGTRASTDTQYF. The chain is built from TRBV12-3 or TRBV12-4 and TRBJ2-3; possibly TRBD1 for D (6 bases). V was clipped by 2 bases and J by 0 bases, with 18 bases between them. The CDR3 contains 18 residues.

Ten or more counts support this clonotype. The rearrangement links TRBV6-5 to TRBJ2-3, with TRBD1 as a possible D gene (5 bases). Germline V gene data show CDR1 as MNHEY and CDR2 as SVGAGI. The CDR3 is 12 residues long. Trimming cost V 7 bases and J 1 base, with 6 bases left between them. CDR3 amino acids: CASTRGTDTQYF. CDR3 in DNA: TGTGCCAGCACCAGGGGCACAGATACGCAGTATTTT.